A single sample is the source of the 17 T cell receptor beta chains below, sequenced in a study of blood T cell repertoires in COVID-19. Data came from immunoSEQ multiplex PCR; TCRdb stores just in-frame clones and leaves some out. Of under 150,000 clones in the sample, around 76% are singletons; the top ten hold 10% to 13%. Sequenced material: peripheral blood. The receptors were sampled from a human donor in a cohort sampled during active COVID-19.

This chain uses TRBV9 with TRBJ1-1; 8 nucleotides line up with TRBD1. V was pared by 4 bases and J by 0 bases, with 8 bases of the junction left unmatched. Germline CDR1 SGDLS, CDR2 YYNGEE. The CDR3 sequence is 16 residues long. The CDR3 DNA reads TGTGCCAGCAGCATCCCACAGGGGGGGGTGAACACTGAAGCTTTCTTT. Its translation is CASSIPQGGVNTEAFF.

This clone was counted a few times. The chain links TRBV4-1 to TRBJ1-6; 8 nucleotides agree with TRBD1. CDR1 and CDR2 from the germline V gene are MGHRA and YSYEKL. Trimming removed 1 base from V and 7 bases from J; junction bases left unmatched: 6. This CDR3 contains 16 residues. The CDR3 is CASSQARTGNNSPLHF. CDR3 DNA sequence: TGCGCCAGCAGCCAAGCCAGGACAGGGAACAATTCACCCCTCCACTTT.

The chain combines TRBV6-5 with TRBJ1-2; 9 bases are shared with TRBD1. Germline-derived CDR1 and CDR2 are MNHEY and SVGAGI. After removal of 10 bases from V and 7 bases from J, the junction contained 10 bases not matched to a gene. CDR3 length: 13 residues. This chain's CDR3 is CATSGQGRSGYTF. The CDR3 DNA sequence: TGTGCCACCTCCGGACAGGGGAGAAGTGGCTACACCTTC.

V and J are TRBV3-1 (or the pseudogene TRBV3-2) and TRBJ2-7; perhaps TRBD1 as D (5 bases). The CDR3 sequence is 13 residues long. V lost 3 bases to trimming and J lost 3 bases, with 9 bases between them. Germline assignment: CDR1 LGHDT and CDR2 YNNKEL (reference sequence). The CDR3 DNA sequence: TGTGCCAGCAGCCAGGCAGGGAACTACGAGCAGTACTTC. It codes for CASSQAGNYEQYF.

The chain has TRBV6-5 and TRBJ1-1, with D unresolved. CDR3 length: 12 residues. Germline CDR1 and CDR2: MNHEY and SVGAGI. Between the trimmed V and J ends, which lost 7 bases and 0 bases, there was a span of 6 bases. Here the CDR3 reads CASISVNTEAFF. CDR3 coding DNA: TGTGCCAGCATAAGCGTGAACACTGAAGCTTTCTTT.

This clone was seen only a few times. V usage is TRBV4-2 and J usage is TRBJ1-6; weak D call: TRBD1 (6 bases). The V and J ends lost 0 bases and 9 bases respectively, with 15 bases between them. Germline V gene sequence: CDR1 LGHNA, CDR2 YNFKEQ. The CDR3 spans 16 residues. Here the CDR3 reads CASSQDTGGQGSPLHF. CDR3 DNA: TGTGCCAGCAGCCAAGATACGGGGGGGCAGGGTTCACCCCTCCACTTT.

This clone was detected many times. V is TRBV11-2 and J is TRBJ2-7; the match to TRBD1 covers 8 bases. The CDR3 is 18 amino acids. J gave up 0 bases and V 5 bases, and 15 bases lay outside the gene matches. Germline CDR1 and CDR2: SGHAT and FQNNGV. The CDR3 reads CASSPIRRGQGASYEQYF. In DNA form, the CDR3 reads TGTGCCAGCAGCCCAATTCGCCGGGGGCAGGGGGCCTCCTACGAGCAGTACTTC.

The table lists this clone with a count of one. The chain employs TRBV27 and TRBJ2-3, with 14 bases aligning to TRBD2. After removal of 3 bases from V and 8 bases from J, the junction contained 10 bases not matched to a gene. Germline-derived CDR1 and CDR2 are MNHEY and SMNVEV (reference sequence). This CDR3 contains 17 residues. The CDR3: CASSLAGTSGGPRTQYF. The CDR3 nucleotides are TGTGCCAGCAGTTTGGCCGGGACTAGCGGGGGTCCTCGTACGCAGTATTTT.

V gene TRBV10-2 combines with J gene TRBJ1-5; D not resolved. Trimming removed 0 bases at V and 6 bases at J, with 12 bases between. This CDR3 has 15 residues. Germline CDR1 is WSHSY and CDR2 is SAAADI. The CDR3, as DNA: TGCGCCAGCAGTGAGTCAGACCCGGGGAGTCAGCCCCAGCATTTT. It codes for CASSESDPGSQPQHF.

The rearrangement uses TRBV7-2 and TRBJ2-7, with D perhaps matching TRBD2 (6 bases). The length of the CDR3 is 16 residues. The V gene's germline CDR1 is SGHTA and CDR2 FQGNSA. Trimming took 4 bases from V and 5 from J, leaving 21 bases between them. CDR3 sequence reads: CASSSPGTVRMDEQYF. The CDR3, as DNA: TGTGCCAGCAGCTCCCCCGGGACTGTTAGGATGGACGAGCAGTACTTC.

This clone occurred a few times. The CDR3 sequence is CASRVDRGSTDTQYF. In DNA form, the CDR3 reads TGTGCCAGCAGAGTTGACAGGGGAAGCACAGATACGCAGTATTTT. This chain joins TRBV2 and TRBJ2-3; 8 bases match TRBD1. The germline V gene encodes CDR1 SNHLY and CDR2 FYNNEI. Trimming took 6 bases from V and 0 from J; bases not matched to a gene: 5. The CDR3 runs to 15 residues.

J is TRBJ1-1 and V is TRBV2, with D tentatively TRBD1 (6 bases). The CDR3 has 13 residues. Germline CDR1 and CDR2: SNHLY and FYNNEI. Trimming removed 3 bases at V and 3 bases at J, with 8 bases between. The DNA for the CDR3 is TGTGCCAGCAGTGAGGGGGCTTACACTGAAGCTTTCTTT. Its translation is CASSEGAYTEAFF.

The V call is TRBV6-1, the J call TRBJ1-6; D ambiguous. The CDR3 has 13 residues. Germline CDR1 MNHNS, CDR2 SASEGT. With 2 bases removed from V and 8 bases from J, the gap between germline ends came to 7 bases. The CDR3 loop reads CASSETMDSPLHF. The DNA for the CDR3 is TGTGCCAGCAGTGAAACTATGGATTCACCCCTCCACTTT.

The V gene is TRBV14, the J gene TRBJ1-1; D call uncertain. The CDR3 consists of 14 residues. Germline V gene lookup returns CDR1 SGHDN and CDR2 FVKESK. The V and J ends lost 4 bases and 0 bases respectively, with 9 bases between them. The CDR3 DNA sequence: TGTGCCAGCAGCCCCTATCATCTGAACACTGAAGCTTTCTTT. Translated: CASSPYHLNTEAFF. The full variable domain, with the rest looked up from reference TRBV14 and TRBJ1-1, is EAGVTQFPSHSVIEKGQTVTLRCDPISGHDNLYWYRRVMGKEIKFLLHFVKESKQDESGMPNNRFLAERTGGTYSTLKVQPAELEDSGVYFCASSPYHLNTEAFFGQGTRLTVV.

This chain connects TRBV6-5 to TRBJ2-2; no reliable D call. Trimming cost V 2 bases and J 3 bases, with 10 bases left between them. The CDR3 runs 15 residues. The germline V gene has CDR1 MNHEY and CDR2 SVGAGI. The DNA for the CDR3 is TGTGCCAGCAGTTACGCCACAGAATACACCGGGGAGCTGTTTTTT. Residues: CASSYATEYTGELFF.

This clone has ten or more counts. This chain connects TRBV28 to TRBJ1-6; D remains ambiguous. The CDR3 extends over 13 amino acids. With 6 bases removed from V and 7 bases from J, the gap between germline ends came to 10 bases. The germline gives CDR1 MDHEN, CDR2 SYDVKM. CDR3 loop: CASRGGENSPLHF. The CDR3 nucleotides are TGTGCCAGCAGAGGCGGAGAAAATTCACCCCTCCACTTT.

The chain links TRBV4-1 to TRBJ2-2, with TRBD2 matching over 9 bases. This CDR3 has 17 residues. Germline V gene sequence: CDR1 MGHRA, CDR2 YSYEKL. V shed 0 bases and J 6 bases; nucleotides not matched to a gene: 8. In nucleotides, the CDR3 is TGCGCCAGCAGCCAAGATTGGACGCGGGGGGGCCCCGGGGAGCTGTTTTTT. As protein: CASSQDWTRGGPGELFF.